The 10 T cell receptor beta chains given below trace back to one sample, sequenced in a study of cytomegalovirus exposure and HLA in healthy donors. The PCR contained 60 Vbeta and 13 Jbeta primers. Method: immunoSEQ multiplex PCR; TCRdb's copy keeps in-frame clones and lacks some. The top ten hold approximately 4% of the sample, which has over 30,000 clones, around 83% seen once. Sequencing was performed on PBMCs. The source of these receptors is a woman under 30 in good health and CMV-seronegative.

The chain links TRBV6-6 to TRBJ1-2, with a tentative D call TRBD1 (5 bases). The V gene lost 5 bases and the J gene lost 5 bases, with 18 bases spanning the gap. Germline assignment: CDR1 MNHNY and CDR2 SVGAGI (reference sequence). The CDR3 totals 15 residues. CDR3 sequence (DNA): TGTGCCAGCAGTATGAACAGGTTTGGGTTGTATGGCTACACCTTC. Its protein product is CASSMNRFGLYGYTF.

The rearrangement links TRBV10-2 to TRBJ1-2, with D possibly matching TRBD1 (6 bases). The CDR3 loop spans 14 amino acids. V lost 5 bases and J 2 bases, leaving 12 bases between the germline ends. Per the germline V gene, CDR1 is WSHSY and CDR2 is SAAADI. In DNA, the CDR3 is TGCGCCAGCAGTACCAAGCAGGGGAACTATGGCTACACCTTC. It encodes CASSTKQGNYGYTF.

V usage is TRBV7-2 and J usage is TRBJ2-1; perhaps TRBD1 as D (6 bases). Trimming removed 5 bases at V and 4 bases at J, with 9 bases between. Germline V gives CDR1 SGHTA, CDR2 FQGNSA. The CDR3 runs to 13 residues. The CDR3 region has the DNA TGTGCCAGCAGCCGCGGACAGTACAATGAGCAGTTCTTC. Amino acids: CASSRGQYNEQFF.

This rearrangement joins TRBV18 to TRBJ1-1, with TRBD1 matching 9 bases. Germline assignment: CDR1 KGHSH and CDR2 LQKENI. CDR3 size: 15 residues. V shed 8 bases, J shed 3 bases, and the junction held 10 bases outside the gene matches. The CDR3 spells CASTRQGEVYTEAFF. CDR3 sequence (DNA): TGTGCCAGCACCAGACAGGGGGAAGTGTACACTGAAGCTTTCTTT.

The chain combines TRBV27 with TRBJ2-5; unclear D gene. The J call is in doubt because the DNA end fits TRBJ2-7 better. This CDR3 spans 13 amino acids. Germline V gene lookup returns CDR1 MNHEY and CDR2 SMNVEV (reference sequence). CDR3 DNA: TGTGCCAGCAGTTTATCTACAGTCTACGAGCAGTACTTC. This translates into CASSLSTVYEQYF.

The chain is built from TRBV19 and TRBJ2-1; 9 bases are a match to TRBD1. This CDR3 has 15 amino acids. CDR1 and CDR2 (germline): LNHDA, SQIVND (reference sequence). The J segment lost 4 bases and the V segment lost 1 base, leaving 2 bases of the junction unmatched. CDR3: CASSIGTGVYNEQFF. In nucleotides, the CDR3 is TGTGCCAGTAGTATAGGGACAGGGGTGTACAATGAGCAGTTCTTC.

Of note for this clone: An end of the junction differs from the germline gene, which may be a read error. The J gene is TRBJ2-5, the V gene TRBV19, with 10 bases lining up with TRBD2. The CDR3 consists of 16 residues. CDR1 LNHDA and CDR2 SQIVND come from the germline V gene (reference sequence). The CDR3 region has the DNA TGTGCCAGTAGTCCGAACCTAGCGGGGGCCAAAGAGGCCCAGTACTTC. Protein: CASSPNLAGAKEAQYF.

The chain uses TRBV29-1 and TRBJ2-5; D might be TRBD2 (6 bases). The V end lost 6 bases, the J end lost 5 bases, and 10 bases lay between the germline ends. The CDR3 is 11 amino acids. Per the germline V gene, CDR1 is SQVTM and CDR2 is ANQGSEA. CDR3: CSVPGGETQYF. In DNA, the CDR3 is TGCAGCGTCCCTGGGGGGGAGACCCAGTACTTC.

On this clone: An end of the junction differs from the germline gene, which may be a read error. This rearrangement joins TRBV7-9 to TRBJ1-5, with unresolved D. CDR1 is SEHNR and CDR2 is FQNEAQ in the germline V gene (reference sequence). This CDR3 spans 14 amino acids. CDR3: CASSLSYSNQPQNF. CDR3 nucleotide sequence: TGTGCCAGCAGCTTAAGCTATAGCAATCAGCCCCAGAATTTT.

V gene TRBV30 combines with J gene TRBJ2-3, with 7 bases that match TRBD2. Germline trimming cut 3 bases from V and 1 base from J; bases unmatched to any gene: 4. Germline CDR1 GTSNPN, CDR2 SVGIG (reference sequence). This CDR3 spans 14 amino acids. CDR3 residues: CAWRGAGRTDTQYF. The CDR3 nucleotides read TGTGCCTGGAGGGGAGCGGGACGCACAGATACGCAGTATTTT.